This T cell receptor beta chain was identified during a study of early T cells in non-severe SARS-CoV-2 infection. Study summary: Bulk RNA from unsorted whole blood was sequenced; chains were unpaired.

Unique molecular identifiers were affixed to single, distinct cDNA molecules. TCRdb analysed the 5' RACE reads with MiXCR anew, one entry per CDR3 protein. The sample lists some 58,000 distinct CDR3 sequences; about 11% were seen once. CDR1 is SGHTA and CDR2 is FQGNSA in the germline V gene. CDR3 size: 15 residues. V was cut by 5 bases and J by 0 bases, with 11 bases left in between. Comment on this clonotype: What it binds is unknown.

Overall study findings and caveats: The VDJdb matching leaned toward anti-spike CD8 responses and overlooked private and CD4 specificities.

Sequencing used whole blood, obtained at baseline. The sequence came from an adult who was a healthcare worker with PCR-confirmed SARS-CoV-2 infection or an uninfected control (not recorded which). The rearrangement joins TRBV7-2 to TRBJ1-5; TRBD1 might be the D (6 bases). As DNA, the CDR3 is TGTGCCAGCAGCAAGACAGGTAATAGCAATCAGCCCCAGCATTTT. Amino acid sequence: CASSKTGNSNQPQHF.